What follows is one TCR beta chain and its context. The antigen is unknown. Only in-frame clones appear in the TCRdb table, and some are missing; sequencing was by immunoSEQ multiplex PCR. The table has roughly 2,900 clones, approximately 54% seen once; the top ten hold under 6.5%. This specimen belongs to a study of siplizumab effects on memory and regulatory T cells. J lost 5 bases, V lost 2 bases, and 5 bases had no gene match. The CDR3 runs 16 residues. CDR1 is SGHAT, CDR2 FQNNGV, per germline. Mixed lymphocyte reaction cells were cocultured at 37°C for 6 to 7 days. The material sequenced was CFSE-low (dividing) CD4+ T cells sorted from an allogeneic mixed lymphocyte reaction. This chain uses TRBV11-2 with TRBJ2-5; TRBD2 matches 13 bases. This TCR was recovered from a human donor in good health; the cells came from an allogeneic mixed lymphocyte reaction. The CDR3 DNA is TGTGCCAGCAGCTTAACGACTAGCGGGGGGAGGGAGACCCAGTACTTC. It encodes CASSLTTSGGRETQYF. The complete variable domain, with remaining parts taken from reference TRBV11-2 and TRBJ2-5, reads EAGVAQSPRYKIIEKRQSVAFWCNPISGHATLYWYQQILGQGPKLLIQFQNNGVVDDSQLPKDRFSAERLKGVDSTLKIQPAKLEDSAVYLCASSLTTSGGRETQYFGPGTRLLVL.